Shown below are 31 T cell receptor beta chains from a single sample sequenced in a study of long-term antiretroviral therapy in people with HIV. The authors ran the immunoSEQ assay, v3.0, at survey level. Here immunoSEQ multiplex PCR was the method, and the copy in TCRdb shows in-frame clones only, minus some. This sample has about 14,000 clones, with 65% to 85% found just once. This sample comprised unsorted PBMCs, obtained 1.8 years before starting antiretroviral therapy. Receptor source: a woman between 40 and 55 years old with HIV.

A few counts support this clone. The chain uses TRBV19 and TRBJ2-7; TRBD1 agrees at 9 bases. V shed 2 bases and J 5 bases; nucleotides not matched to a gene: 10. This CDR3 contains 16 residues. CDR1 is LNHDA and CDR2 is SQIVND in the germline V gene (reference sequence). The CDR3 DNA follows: TGTGCCAGTAGTATATCGTTCTGGGGACAGGGCGACGAGCAGTACTTC. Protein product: CASSISFWGQGDEQYF.

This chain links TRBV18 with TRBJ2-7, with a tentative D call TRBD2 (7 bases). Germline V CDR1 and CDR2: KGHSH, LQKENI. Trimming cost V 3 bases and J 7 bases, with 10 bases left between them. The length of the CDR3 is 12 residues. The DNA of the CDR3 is TGTGCCAGCTCACCGGAGGGGGGGGAGCAGTACTTC. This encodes CASSPEGGEQYF.

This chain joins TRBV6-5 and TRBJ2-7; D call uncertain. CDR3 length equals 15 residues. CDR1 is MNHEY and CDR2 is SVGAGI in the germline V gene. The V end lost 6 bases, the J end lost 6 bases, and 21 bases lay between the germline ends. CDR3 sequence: CASRLHVSVTGEQYF. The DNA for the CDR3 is TGTGCCAGCAGGCTCCACGTATCGGTCACTGGCGAGCAGTACTTC.

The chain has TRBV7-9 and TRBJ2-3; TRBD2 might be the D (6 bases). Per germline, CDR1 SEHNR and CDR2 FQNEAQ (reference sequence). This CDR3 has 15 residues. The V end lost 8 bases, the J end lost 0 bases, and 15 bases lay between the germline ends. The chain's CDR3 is CASSNGGGSTDTQYF. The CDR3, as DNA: TGTGCCAGCTCAAACGGGGGAGGAAGCACAGATACGCAGTATTTT.

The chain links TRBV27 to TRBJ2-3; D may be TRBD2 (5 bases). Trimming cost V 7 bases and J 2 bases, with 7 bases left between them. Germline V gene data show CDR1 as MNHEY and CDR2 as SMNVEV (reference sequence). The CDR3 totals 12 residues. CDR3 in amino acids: CASMDFTDTQYF. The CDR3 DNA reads TGTGCCAGCATGGACTTCACAGATACGCAGTATTTT.

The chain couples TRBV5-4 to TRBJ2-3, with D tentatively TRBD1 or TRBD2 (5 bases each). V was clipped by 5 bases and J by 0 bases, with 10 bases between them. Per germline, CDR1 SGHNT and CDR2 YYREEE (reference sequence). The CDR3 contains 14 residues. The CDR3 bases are TGTGCCAGCAGGCAGGGACCTAGCACAGATACGCAGTATTTT. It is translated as CASRQGPSTDTQYF.

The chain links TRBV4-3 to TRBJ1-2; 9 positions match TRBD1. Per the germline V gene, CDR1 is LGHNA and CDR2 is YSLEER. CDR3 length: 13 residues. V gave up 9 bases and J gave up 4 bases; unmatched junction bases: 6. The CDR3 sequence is CASTGGKPYGYTF. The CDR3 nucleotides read TGCGCCAGTACAGGGGGCAAGCCCTATGGCTACACCTTC.

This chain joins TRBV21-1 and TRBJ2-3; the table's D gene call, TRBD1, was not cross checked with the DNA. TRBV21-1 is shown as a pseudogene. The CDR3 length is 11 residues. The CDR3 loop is CASTRTGSQYF. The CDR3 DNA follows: TGTGCCAGCACCAGGACAGGCTCGCAGTATTTT.

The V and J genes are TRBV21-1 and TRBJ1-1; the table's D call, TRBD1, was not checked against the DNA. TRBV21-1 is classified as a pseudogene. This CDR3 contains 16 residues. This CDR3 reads CASSNRGTVLNTEAFF. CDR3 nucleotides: TGTGCCAGCAGCAACCGCGGGACAGTGCTGAACACTGAAGCTTTCTTT.

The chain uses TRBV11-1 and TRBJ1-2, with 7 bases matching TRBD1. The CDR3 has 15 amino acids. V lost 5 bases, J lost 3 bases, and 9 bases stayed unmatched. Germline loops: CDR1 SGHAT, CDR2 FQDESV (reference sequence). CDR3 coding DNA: TGTGCCAGCAGCGGACCTAGGACAGGCGACTATGGCTACACCTTC. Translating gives CASSGPRTGDYGYTF.

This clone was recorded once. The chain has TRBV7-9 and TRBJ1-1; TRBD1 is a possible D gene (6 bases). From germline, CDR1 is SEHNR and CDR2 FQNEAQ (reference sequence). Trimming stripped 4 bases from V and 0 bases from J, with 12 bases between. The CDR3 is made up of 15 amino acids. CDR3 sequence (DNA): TGTGCCAGCAGCTCTCCGGGACAAGTGAACACTGAAGCTTTCTTT. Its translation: CASSSPGQVNTEAFF.

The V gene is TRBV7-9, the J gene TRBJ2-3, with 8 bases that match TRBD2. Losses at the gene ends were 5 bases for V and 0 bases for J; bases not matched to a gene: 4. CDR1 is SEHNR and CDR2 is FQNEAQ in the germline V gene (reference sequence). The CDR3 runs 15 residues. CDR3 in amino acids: CASSNSGVSTDTQYF. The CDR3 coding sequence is TGTGCCAGCAGCAATAGCGGGGTTAGCACAGATACGCAGTATTTT.

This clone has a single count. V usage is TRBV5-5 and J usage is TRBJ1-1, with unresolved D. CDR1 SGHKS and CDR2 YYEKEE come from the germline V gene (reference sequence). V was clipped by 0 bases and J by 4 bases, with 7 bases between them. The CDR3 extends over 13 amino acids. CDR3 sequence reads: CASSLVDTTEAFF. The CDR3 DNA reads TGTGCCAGCAGCTTGGTTGATACCACTGAAGCTTTCTTT.

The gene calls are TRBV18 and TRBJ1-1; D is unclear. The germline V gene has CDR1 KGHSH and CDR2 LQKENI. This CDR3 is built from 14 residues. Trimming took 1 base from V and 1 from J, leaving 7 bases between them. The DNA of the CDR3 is TGTGCCAGCTCACCACAGGGTACGAACACTGAAGCTTTCTTT. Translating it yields CASSPQGTNTEAFF. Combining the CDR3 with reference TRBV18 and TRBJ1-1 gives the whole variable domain NAGVMQNPRHLVRRRGQEARLRCSPMKGHSHVYWYRQLPEEGLKFMVYLQKENIIDESGMPKERFSAEFPKEGPSILRIQQVVRGDSAAYFCASSPQGTNTEAFFGQGTRLTVV.

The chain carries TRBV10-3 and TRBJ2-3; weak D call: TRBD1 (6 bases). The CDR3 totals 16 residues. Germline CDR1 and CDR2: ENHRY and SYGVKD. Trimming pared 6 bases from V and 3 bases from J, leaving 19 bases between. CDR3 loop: CAISLALGARTDTQYF. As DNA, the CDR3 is TGTGCCATCAGCCTCGCGTTGGGGGCTAGAACAGATACGCAGTATTTT.

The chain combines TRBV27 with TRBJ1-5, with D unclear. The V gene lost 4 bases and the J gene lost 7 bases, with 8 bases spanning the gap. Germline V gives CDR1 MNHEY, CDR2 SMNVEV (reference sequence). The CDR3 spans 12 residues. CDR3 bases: TGTGCCAGCAGTTCCTTGGGGCAGCCCCAGCATTTT. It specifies CASSSLGQPQHF.

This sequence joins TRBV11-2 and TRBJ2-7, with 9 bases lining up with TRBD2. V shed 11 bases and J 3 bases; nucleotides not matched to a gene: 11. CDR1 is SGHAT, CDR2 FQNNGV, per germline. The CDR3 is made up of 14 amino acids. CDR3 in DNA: TGTGCCTCGGCTAGGGGACTAGCATACTACGAGCAGTACTTC. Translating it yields CASARGLAYYEQYF.

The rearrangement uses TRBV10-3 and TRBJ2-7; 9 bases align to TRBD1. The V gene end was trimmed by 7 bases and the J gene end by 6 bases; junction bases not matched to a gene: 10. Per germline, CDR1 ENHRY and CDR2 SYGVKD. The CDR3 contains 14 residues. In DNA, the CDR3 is TGTGCCATCATCGAGGGACAGGGACTCCGCGAGCAGTACTTC. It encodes CAIIEGQGLREQYF.

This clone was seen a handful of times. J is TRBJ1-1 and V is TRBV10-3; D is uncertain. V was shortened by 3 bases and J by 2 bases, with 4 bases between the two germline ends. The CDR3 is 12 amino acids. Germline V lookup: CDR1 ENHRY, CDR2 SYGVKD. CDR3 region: CAISDPNTEAFF. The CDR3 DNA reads TGTGCCATCAGTGACCCCAACACTGAAGCTTTCTTT.

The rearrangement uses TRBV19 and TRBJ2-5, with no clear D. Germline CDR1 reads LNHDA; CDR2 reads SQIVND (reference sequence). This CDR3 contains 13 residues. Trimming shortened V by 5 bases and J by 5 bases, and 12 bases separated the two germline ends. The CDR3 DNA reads TGTGCCAGTAGTGCACGGGTAGGGGAGACCCAGTACTTC. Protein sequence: CASSARVGETQYF.

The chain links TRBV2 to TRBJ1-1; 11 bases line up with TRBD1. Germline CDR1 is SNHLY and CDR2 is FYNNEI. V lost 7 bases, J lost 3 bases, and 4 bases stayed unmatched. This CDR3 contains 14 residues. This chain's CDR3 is CASTEGQGDTEAFF. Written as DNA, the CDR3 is TGTGCCAGCACCGAGGGACAGGGGGACACTGAAGCTTTCTTT.

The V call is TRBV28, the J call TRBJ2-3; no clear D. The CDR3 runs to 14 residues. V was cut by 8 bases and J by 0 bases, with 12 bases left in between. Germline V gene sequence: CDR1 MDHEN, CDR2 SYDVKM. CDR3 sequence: CASRLPASTDTQYF. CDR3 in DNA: TGTGCCAGCCGCCTTCCGGCCAGCACAGATACGCAGTATTTT.

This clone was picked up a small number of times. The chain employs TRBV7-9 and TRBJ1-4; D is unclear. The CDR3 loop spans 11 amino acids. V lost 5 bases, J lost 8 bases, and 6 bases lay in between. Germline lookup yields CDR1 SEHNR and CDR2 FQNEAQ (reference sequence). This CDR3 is CASSEREKLFF. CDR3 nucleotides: TGTGCCAGCAGCGAGAGAGAAAAACTGTTTTTT.

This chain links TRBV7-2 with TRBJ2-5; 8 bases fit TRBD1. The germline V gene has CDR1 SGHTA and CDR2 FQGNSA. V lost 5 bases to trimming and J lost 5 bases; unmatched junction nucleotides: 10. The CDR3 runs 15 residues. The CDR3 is CASSPNGQGGETQYF. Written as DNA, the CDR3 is TGTGCCAGCAGCCCCAATGGACAGGGTGGCGAGACCCAGTACTTC.

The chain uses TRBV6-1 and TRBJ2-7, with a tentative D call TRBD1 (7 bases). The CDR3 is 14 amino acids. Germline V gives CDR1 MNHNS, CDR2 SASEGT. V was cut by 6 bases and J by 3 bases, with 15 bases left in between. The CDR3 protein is CASREEGTDYEQYF. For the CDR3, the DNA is TGTGCCAGCAGGGAGGAGGGGACAGACTACGAGCAGTACTTC.

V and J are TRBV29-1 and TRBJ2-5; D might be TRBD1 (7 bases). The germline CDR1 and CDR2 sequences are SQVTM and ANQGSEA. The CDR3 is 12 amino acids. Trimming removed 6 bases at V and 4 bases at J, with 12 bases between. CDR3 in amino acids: CSVRQGGETQYF. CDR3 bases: TGCAGCGTGAGACAGGGAGGAGAGACCCAGTACTTC.

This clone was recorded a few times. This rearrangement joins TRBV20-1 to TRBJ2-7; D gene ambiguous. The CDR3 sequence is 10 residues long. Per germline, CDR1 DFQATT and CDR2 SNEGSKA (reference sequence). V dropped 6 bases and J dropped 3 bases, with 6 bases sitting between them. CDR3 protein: CSAINYEQYF. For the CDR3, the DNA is TGCAGTGCAATAAACTACGAGCAGTACTTC.

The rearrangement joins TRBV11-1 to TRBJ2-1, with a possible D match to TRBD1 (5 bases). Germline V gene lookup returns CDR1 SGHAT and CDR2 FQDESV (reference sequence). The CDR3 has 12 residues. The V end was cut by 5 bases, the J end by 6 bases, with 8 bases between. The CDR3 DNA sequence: TGTGCCAGCAGCCCGCAGGGCAATGAGCAGTTCTTC. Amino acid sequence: CASSPQGNEQFF.

The CDR3 loop is CASSLAGSGSYNEQFF. The CDR3 DNA is TGCGCCAGCAGCTTGGCGGGGTCCGGCTCCTACAATGAGCAGTTCTTC. This chain uses TRBV5-1 with TRBJ2-1, with D possibly being TRBD2 (5 bases). CDR1 and CDR2 from the germline V gene are SGHRS and YFSETQ. The ends were cut back, 0 bases at V and 0 bases at J, with 10 bases in the middle. The CDR3 extends over 16 amino acids.

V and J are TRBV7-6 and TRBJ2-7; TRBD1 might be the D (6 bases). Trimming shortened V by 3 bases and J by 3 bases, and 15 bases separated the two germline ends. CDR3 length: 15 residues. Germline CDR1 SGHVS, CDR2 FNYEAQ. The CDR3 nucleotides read TGTGCCAGCAGCTTGACACGGGACACGTACTACGAGCAGTACTTC. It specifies CASSLTRDTYYEQYF.

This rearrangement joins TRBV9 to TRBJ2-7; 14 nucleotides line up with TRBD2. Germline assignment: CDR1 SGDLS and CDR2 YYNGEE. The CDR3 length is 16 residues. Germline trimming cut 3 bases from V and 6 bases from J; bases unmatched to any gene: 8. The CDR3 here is CASSEGLAGARGEQYF. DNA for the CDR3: TGTGCCAGCAGCGAGGGACTAGCGGGAGCCCGGGGCGAGCAGTACTTC.